The clone carrying this TCR beta chain was seen many times. This library used roughly 430 ng RNA and molecular barcoded adaptors spanning alpha/delta and beta/gamma chains. MiXCR, run by TCRdb on the reads, gives a single entry per CDR3 protein. The table shows tens of thousands of distinct CDR3 sequences, with roughly 15% occurring only once. The V end lost 0 bases, the J end lost 6 bases, and 13 bases lay between the germline ends. CDR1 is SGHNT and CDR2 is YYREEE in the germline V gene (reference sequence). The CDR3 runs to 15 residues. This entry belongs to a study of read filtering for tumor transcriptome and immune sequencing. Study-level information: Whole-transcriptome libraries were prepared after DNase treatment.

V is TRBV5-4 and J is TRBJ2-1; D ambiguous. The sequenced sample consisted of a population of CD138-negative cells sorted from bone marrow. The TCR originated in a donor at least 40 years old with multiple myeloma. CDR3 sequence reads: CASSLAGEFSNEQFF. The CDR3, as DNA: TGTGCCAGCAGCTTGGCGGGCGAATTTAGCAATGAGCAGTTCTTC.